This T cell receptor beta chain is drawn from a study of shared clonotypes between healthy human individuals. Study-level points and caveats: Sorted-subset sequencing was shown by rarefaction to be incomplete despite large depth.

A 200 ng quantity of DNA, 25,000 to 35,000 T cell genomes, went into the sorted-subset replicate PCRs. Study processing details: ImmunoSEQ yielded junction-only sequences lacking quality scores, so filtering differed. Assay: immunoSEQ multiplex PCR; the TCRdb copy retains only in-frame clones and omits some. Clone size and V and J calls were adopted from that table, with D and trimming inferred from the DNA. The table records a few million clones, more than 90% of them present only once. Concerning this clone itself: Its specificity is not known.

Sequenced sample: naive CD4+ T cells sorted from blood. The subset is: CD45RA+ positively selected. The clonotype originates from a man between 18 and 29 years old in good health.

The CDR3: CASSNLGDGNTIYF. The CDR3 DNA reads TGTGCCAGCTCCAACCTCGGGGACGGAAACACCATATATTTT. V and J are TRBV18 and TRBJ1-3, with D perhaps TRBD1 (5 bases). The CDR3 loop spans 14 amino acids. Germline V CDR1 and CDR2: KGHSH, LQKENI. Trimming took off 6 bases at V and 4 bases at J, with 13 bases between the two ends.